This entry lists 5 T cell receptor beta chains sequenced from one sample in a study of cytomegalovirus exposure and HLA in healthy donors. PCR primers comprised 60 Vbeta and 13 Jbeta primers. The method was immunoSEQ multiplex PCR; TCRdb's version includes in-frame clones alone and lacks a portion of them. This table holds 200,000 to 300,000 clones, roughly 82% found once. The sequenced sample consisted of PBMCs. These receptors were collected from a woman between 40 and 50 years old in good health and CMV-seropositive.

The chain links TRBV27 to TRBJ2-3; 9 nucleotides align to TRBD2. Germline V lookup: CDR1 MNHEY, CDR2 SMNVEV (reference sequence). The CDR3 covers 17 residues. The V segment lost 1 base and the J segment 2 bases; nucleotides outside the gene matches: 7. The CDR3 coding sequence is TGTGCCAGCAGTTTATTGGGCCTAGCGGGGTACACAGATACGCAGTATTTT. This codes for CASSLLGLAGYTDTQYF.

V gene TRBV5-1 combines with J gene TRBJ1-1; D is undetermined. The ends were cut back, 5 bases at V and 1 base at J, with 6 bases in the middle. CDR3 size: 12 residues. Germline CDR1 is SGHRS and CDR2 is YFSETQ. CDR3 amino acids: CASRNTNTEAFF. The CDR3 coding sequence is TGCGCCAGCAGGAACACGAACACTGAAGCTTTCTTT.

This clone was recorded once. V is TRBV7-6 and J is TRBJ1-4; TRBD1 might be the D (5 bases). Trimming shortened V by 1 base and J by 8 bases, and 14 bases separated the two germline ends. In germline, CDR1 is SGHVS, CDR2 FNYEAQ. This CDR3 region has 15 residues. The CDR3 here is CASSLGTRDSEKLFF. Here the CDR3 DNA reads TGTGCCAGCAGCTTAGGGACCAGGGACTCCGAAAAACTGTTTTTT.

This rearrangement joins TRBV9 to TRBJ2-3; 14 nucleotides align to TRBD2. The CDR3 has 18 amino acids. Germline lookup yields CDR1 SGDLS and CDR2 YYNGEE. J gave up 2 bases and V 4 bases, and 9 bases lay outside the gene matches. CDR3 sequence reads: CASSKGTSGGPNTDTQYF. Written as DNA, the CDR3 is TGTGCCAGCAGCAAAGGGACTAGCGGGGGCCCTAACACAGATACGCAGTATTTT.

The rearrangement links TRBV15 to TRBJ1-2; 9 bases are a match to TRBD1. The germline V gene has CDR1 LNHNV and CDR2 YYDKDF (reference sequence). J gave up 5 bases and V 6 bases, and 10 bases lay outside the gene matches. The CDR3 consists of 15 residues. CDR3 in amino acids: CATRQAGTGTYGYTF. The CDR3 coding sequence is TGTGCCACCAGGCAAGCCGGGACAGGGACTTATGGCTACACCTTC.